This entry features one T cell receptor (beta chain) sequence. This CDR3 has 14 residues. Germline V gene sequence: CDR1 SGHNT, CDR2 YYREEE (reference sequence). V was shortened by 3 bases and J by 10 bases, with 17 bases between the two germline ends. This sample is drawn from a study of blood T cell repertoires in COVID-19. Across the whole study: T cells, B-cell-depleted T cells, or PBMCs provided the cDNA or gDNA that served as material.

The data were produced by immunoSEQ multiplex PCR, yet TCRdb's version contains in-frame clones alone and is incomplete. The sample holds over 200,000 clones, more than 75% seen once. The sequence derives from a woman in her thirties who had recovered from COVID-19. Sample: peripheral blood. The chain joins TRBV5-4 to TRBJ2-1; no clear D. The CDR3 sequence: CASSYDPTIGEQFF. CDR3 bases: TGTGCCAGCAGCTACGACCCCACTATTGGGGAGCAGTTCTTC.